This T cell receptor (beta chain) was identified in a study of OX40 agonist ivuxolimab in advanced cancers. About the study: There were three patients with partial responses, one having hepatocellular carcinoma and two cutaneous melanoma. Study observations and caveats: A proportion of nonresponders additionally exhibited low normalized T-cell clonal expansion. Fewer expanded clones were found on average in CD4+ than in CD8+ T cells.

Profiled with immunoSEQ multiplex PCR; TCRdb holds only in-frame clones, not every one. The table has roughly 99,000 clones, 80% to 95% seen once. The ends were cut back, 11 bases at V and 2 bases at J, with 13 bases in the middle. The germline V gene encodes CDR1 ENHRY and CDR2 SYGVKD. This CDR3 is 13 amino acids long. Details on this clone: The antigen is not known.

The chain carries TRBV10-3 and TRBJ2-1; perhaps TRBD2 as D (6 bases). The TCR was taken from an adult with an advanced solid tumor such as melanoma, head and neck, liver or kidney cancer. The sequencing here drew on CD4+ or CD8+ T cells sorted from blood, taken in a trial of the OX40 agonist ivuxolimab. The CDR3 sequence: CAVNSGTYNEQFF. DNA for the CDR3: TGTGCCGTTAATAGCGGTACCTACAATGAGCAGTTCTTC.